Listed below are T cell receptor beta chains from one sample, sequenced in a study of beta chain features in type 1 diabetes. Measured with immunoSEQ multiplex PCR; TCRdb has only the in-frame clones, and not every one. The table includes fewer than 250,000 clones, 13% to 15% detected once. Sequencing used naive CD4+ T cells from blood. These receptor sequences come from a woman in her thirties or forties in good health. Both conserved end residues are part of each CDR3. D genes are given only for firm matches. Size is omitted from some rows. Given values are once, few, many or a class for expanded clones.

CDR3 DNA: TGCGCCAGCAGCATAAACCGGGACACAGATACGCAGTATTTT; CDR3 protein: CASSINRDTDTQYF; clone size: NA; D gene: NA; J gene: TRBJ2-3; V gene: TRBV5-1
CDR3 DNA: TGTGCCAGCAGCTTCCGACAAGCCACCGGGGAGCTGTTTTTT; CDR3 protein: CASSFRQATGELFF; clone size: few; D gene: NA; J gene: TRBJ2-2; V gene: TRBV7-9
CDR3 DNA: TGTGCCAGCACCCCGGGACAGGCAACCGCTGAAGCTTTCTTT; CDR3 protein: CASTPGQATAEAFF; clone size: NA; D gene: TRBD1; J gene: TRBJ1-1; V gene: TRBV6-1
CDR3 DNA: TGCAGTGCTTACAGGGTGAAGACCCAGTACTTC; CDR3 protein: CSAYRVKTQYF; clone size: few; D gene: NA; J gene: TRBJ2-5; V gene: TRBV20-1
CDR3 DNA: TGTGCCAGCCTGCGCATCGGGGAGACCCAGTACTTC; CDR3 protein: CASLRIGETQYF; clone size: few; D gene: NA; J gene: TRBJ2-5; V gene: TRBV7-8
CDR3 DNA: TGTGCCAGCAGCGAGCGACAGCCCTCGGGCCAAGAGACCCAGTACTTC; CDR3 protein: CASSERQPSGQETQYF; clone size: NA; D gene: NA; J gene: TRBJ2-5; V gene: TRBV7-9
CDR3 DNA: TGTGCCAGTAGTTGGGACAGGTTGAGCACTGAAGCTTTCTTT; CDR3 protein: CASSWDRLSTEAFF; clone size: NA; D gene: TRBD1; J gene: TRBJ1-1; V gene: TRBV19
CDR3 DNA: TGTGCCAGTAGTATTCGGACTCTTGAACCCCGCACAGATACGCAGTATTTT; CDR3 protein: CASSIRTLEPRTDTQYF; clone size: few; D gene: NA; J gene: TRBJ2-3; V gene: TRBV19
CDR3 DNA: TGCAGTGCCCTCGGTCAGGATGAGCAGTTCTTC; CDR3 protein: CSALGQDEQFF; clone size: few; D gene: NA; J gene: TRBJ2-1; V gene: TRBV20-1
CDR3 DNA: TGTGCCAGCAGTGCGACAGGTTGGGAAAACTATGGCTACACCTTC; CDR3 protein: CASSATGWENYGYTF; clone size: few; D gene: NA; J gene: TRBJ1-2; V gene: TRBV6-1
CDR3 DNA: TGTGCCAGCAGTGACTCCCGGGCAGATACGCAGTATTTT; CDR3 protein: CASSDSRADTQYF; clone size: NA; D gene: NA; J gene: TRBJ2-3; V gene: TRBV25-1
CDR3 DNA: TGTGCCAGCAGCTCTCCATCCGGGGGGTACACCGGGGAGCTGTTTTTT; CDR3 protein: CASSSPSGGYTGELFF; clone size: NA; D gene: TRBD2; J gene: TRBJ2-2; V gene: TRBV5-5
CDR3 DNA: TGTGCCAGCAGCCCAATCCCGGGTACTGAAGCTTTCTTT; CDR3 protein: CASSPIPGTEAFF; clone size: NA; D gene: NA; J gene: TRBJ1-1; V gene: TRBV7-8
CDR3 DNA: TGTGCCAGCAGTTCCCGGGGGGACTCCTACGAGCAGTACTTC; CDR3 protein: CASSSRGDSYEQYF; clone size: few; D gene: TRBD2; J gene: TRBJ2-7; V gene: TRBV6-1
CDR3 DNA: TGTGCCAGCAGCTTAAGGACAGGGAGCGATCAGCCCCAGCATTTT; CDR3 protein: CASSLRTGSDQPQHF; clone size: NA; D gene: TRBD1; J gene: TRBJ1-5; V gene: TRBV7-2
CDR3 DNA: TGTGCCAGTAGTATGTCTTCCCTTTACAATGAGCAGTTCTTC; CDR3 protein: CASSMSSLYNEQFF; clone size: few; D gene: NA; J gene: TRBJ2-1; V gene: TRBV19
CDR3 DNA: TGTGCCAGCAGTGAAGCGCTTCCACCCAGGGAATATGGCTACACCTTC; CDR3 protein: CASSEALPPREYGYTF; clone size: NA; D gene: NA; J gene: TRBJ1-2; V gene: TRBV2
CDR3 DNA: TGTGCCAGCAATCGGCAGTCAGCAGGTTACTACACCTTC; CDR3 protein: CASNRQSAGYYTF; clone size: few; D gene: NA; J gene: TRBJ1-2; V gene: TRBV2
CDR3 DNA: TGTGCCAGCAGCCCGGACGGGACAGGGGACGAGACCCAGTACTTC; CDR3 protein: CASSPDGTGDETQYF; clone size: few; D gene: TRBD1; J gene: TRBJ2-5; V gene: TRBV5-8
CDR3 DNA: TGTGCCAGCAGCTGGGACAGGAACACTGAAGCTTTCTTT; CDR3 protein: CASSWDRNTEAFF; clone size: few; D gene: TRBD1; J gene: TRBJ1-1; V gene: TRBV7-9
CDR3 DNA: TGTGCCAGCAGCCAAGATCGCGGCTATGGCTACACCTTC; CDR3 protein: CASSQDRGYGYTF; clone size: NA; D gene: NA; J gene: TRBJ1-2; V gene: TRBV14
CDR3 DNA: TGTGCCAGCAGCTTAGACGGGGGGACAGATACGCAGTATTTT; CDR3 protein: CASSLDGGTDTQYF; clone size: NA; D gene: TRBD2; J gene: TRBJ2-3; V gene: TRBV7-9
CDR3 DNA: TGTGCCAGCAGTGAATACCGGGACTCGGCCCGGGAGACCCAGTACTTC; CDR3 protein: CASSEYRDSARETQYF; clone size: NA; D gene: NA; J gene: TRBJ2-5; V gene: TRBV25-1
CDR3 DNA: TGTGCCAGCAGTTACTCGGACAGGGAAAACTACGAGCAGTACTTC; CDR3 protein: CASSYSDRENYEQYF; clone size: NA; D gene: TRBD1; J gene: TRBJ2-7; V gene: TRBV6-5
CDR3 DNA: TGTGCCAGCAGCTTACCCCGGGTACCACGTAGCACAGATACGCAGTATTTT; CDR3 protein: CASSLPRVPRSTDTQYF; clone size: few; D gene: NA; J gene: TRBJ2-3; V gene: TRBV7-9
CDR3 DNA: TGTGCCAGCAGCTACGGGGGTGCTGAAGCTTTCTTT; CDR3 protein: CASSYGGAEAFF; clone size: NA; D gene: NA; J gene: TRBJ1-1; V gene: TRBV11-2
CDR3 DNA: TGTGCCAGCACCCTATCGGGGGGGGGTACAGATACGCAGTATTTT; CDR3 protein: CASTLSGGGTDTQYF; clone size: NA; D gene: TRBD2; J gene: TRBJ2-3; V gene: TRBV9
CDR3 DNA: TGCGCCAGCAGCCAAGATTGGGCAGCCTCTAGCACAGATACGCAGTATTTT; CDR3 protein: CASSQDWAASSTDTQYF; clone size: NA; D gene: NA; J gene: TRBJ2-3; V gene: TRBV4-1
CDR3 DNA: TGTGCCAGCAGCTTCCCCTCCGGCGGGGGTCAAGAGACCCAGTACTTC; CDR3 protein: CASSFPSGGGQETQYF; clone size: NA; D gene: TRBD2; J gene: TRBJ2-5; V gene: TRBV11-2
CDR3 DNA: TGTGCCAGCAGCAGGGGACAGGGGGCAGGTCAGCCCCAGCATTTT; CDR3 protein: CASSRGQGAGQPQHF; clone size: few; D gene: TRBD1; J gene: TRBJ1-5; V gene: TRBV5-8
CDR3 DNA: TGTGCCAGCAGCTCCTATCAGGGTAACGTCGGTGAAGCTTTCTTT; CDR3 protein: CASSSYQGNVGEAFF; clone size: few; D gene: NA; J gene: TRBJ1-1; V gene: TRBV7-9
CDR3 DNA: TGTGCCAGCAGTGACTCCGGGACTAGCTTTAATGAGCAGTTCTTC; CDR3 protein: CASSDSGTSFNEQFF; clone size: NA; D gene: TRBD2; J gene: TRBJ2-1; V gene: TRBV6-4
CDR3 DNA: TGCGCCAGCAGCTTTTCTGGACAGGGGCATCAGCCCCAGCATTTT; CDR3 protein: CASSFSGQGHQPQHF; clone size: few; D gene: TRBD1; J gene: TRBJ1-5; V gene: TRBV5-1
CDR3 DNA: TGTGCCAGTAGCTCGCTTACTGCCGCAACTAATGAAAAACTGTTTTTT; CDR3 protein: CASSSLTAATNEKLFF; clone size: NA; D gene: NA; J gene: TRBJ1-4; V gene: TRBV19
CDR3 DNA: TGTGCCAGCAGCTCGAGCCTGCCCTACGAGCAGTACTTC; CDR3 protein: CASSSSLPYEQYF; clone size: few; D gene: NA; J gene: TRBJ2-7; V gene: TRBV7-9
CDR3 DNA: TGTGCCAGCTCACCACCGTCCCGTGATACGCAGTATTTT; CDR3 protein: CASSPPSRDTQYF; clone size: few; D gene: NA; J gene: TRBJ2-3; V gene: TRBV18
CDR3 DNA: TGTGCCAGCAGCAGCGGGTGGCCTCCTGGCCCCCTCCACTTT; CDR3 protein: CASSSGWPPGPLHF; clone size: few; D gene: NA; J gene: TRBJ1-6; V gene: TRBV27
CDR3 DNA: TGCGCCAGCAGCTTGGGAGGGGGCGGCACTGAAGCTTTCTTT; CDR3 protein: CASSLGGGGTEAFF; clone size: NA; D gene: TRBD1; J gene: TRBJ1-1; V gene: TRBV5-1
CDR3 DNA: TGTGCCAGCACCAAACGTGGGCCCGCCTCGTTAGAACTGTTTTTT; CDR3 protein: CASTKRGPASLELFF; clone size: NA; D gene: NA; J gene: TRBJ1-4; V gene: TRBV5-6
CDR3 DNA: TGTGCCACCAGCAGAGATGTGGGGCCCGAGACCCAGTACTTC; CDR3 protein: CATSRDVGPETQYF; clone size: NA; D gene: NA; J gene: TRBJ2-5; V gene: TRBV15
CDR3 DNA: TGTGCCATCGACAGGGGAGGGTCTAATGAAAAACTGTTTTTT; CDR3 protein: CAIDRGGSNEKLFF; clone size: NA; D gene: TRBD1; J gene: TRBJ1-4; V gene: TRBV6-1
CDR3 DNA: TGTGCCAGCTCACCGCTGGGACAGGGCGGGTACGAGCAGTACTTC; CDR3 protein: CASSPLGQGGYEQYF; clone size: few; D gene: TRBD1; J gene: TRBJ2-7; V gene: TRBV18
CDR3 DNA: TGTGCCATCAGTGCGGGACTAGCGGGGATCAATGAGCAGTTCTTC; CDR3 protein: CAISAGLAGINEQFF; clone size: NA; D gene: TRBD2; J gene: TRBJ2-1; V gene: TRBV10-3
CDR3 DNA: TGTGCCAGCAGTTACTCGGCTACTAGCGGATCAGATACGCAGTATTTT; CDR3 protein: CASSYSATSGSDTQYF; clone size: NA; D gene: TRBD2; J gene: TRBJ2-3; V gene: TRBV6-5
CDR3 DNA: TGCGCCAGCAGCTTGGACAGGGATTATGGCTACACCTTC; CDR3 protein: CASSLDRDYGYTF; clone size: few; D gene: NA; J gene: TRBJ1-2; V gene: TRBV5-1
CDR3 DNA: TGTGCCAGCAGCCCCGACGGAGCTAACTATGGCTACACCTTC; CDR3 protein: CASSPDGANYGYTF; clone size: NA; D gene: NA; J gene: TRBJ1-2; V gene: TRBV7-2
CDR3 DNA: TGTGCCAGCAGCCCAATTGATAGCCCTGGGGAGACCCAGTACTTC; CDR3 protein: CASSPIDSPGETQYF; clone size: few; D gene: NA; J gene: TRBJ2-5; V gene: TRBV9
CDR3 DNA: TGTGCCAGCTCACCACTAGCCTCACGCGGGGCTGAAGCTTTCTTT; CDR3 protein: CASSPLASRGAEAFF; clone size: NA; D gene: NA; J gene: TRBJ1-1; V gene: TRBV18
CDR3 DNA: TGCGCCAGCAGCCAAAGTTCGGACTCGGGGGGTGAAGCTTTCTTT; CDR3 protein: CASSQSSDSGGEAFF; clone size: few; D gene: NA; J gene: TRBJ1-1; V gene: TRBV4-3
CDR3 DNA: TGTGCCAGCTCACCAGGGACAGATGAAAAACTGTTTTTT; CDR3 protein: CASSPGTDEKLFF; clone size: few; D gene: TRBD1; J gene: TRBJ1-4; V gene: TRBV18